These T cell receptor beta chains were read from a single sample in a study of blood T cell repertoires in COVID-19. Profiling relied on immunoSEQ multiplex PCR, and the TCRdb table lists in-frame clones only, not all of them. The sample contains approximately 250,000 clones, approximately 89% of which appear only once. The sequenced material came from PBMCs or T cells enriched from blood (not recorded which). Source of these receptors: a man in his forties who had been exposed to COVID-19. The CDR3 runs from the conserved cysteine through the conserved F or W. The order of the fields is V gene, clone size, CDR3 length, J gene, D gene, CDR3 DNA, CDR3 protein. The D gene is left open where the match is weak. Clone size is shown for a subset of rows, as once, few, many or a class of expanded clone.

TRBV5-1,once,14,TRBJ2-7,TRBD1,TGCGCCAGCAGCTCCGGGACAGGGGGAGACGAGCAGTACTTC,CASSSGTGGDEQYF
TRBV11-2,.,13,TRBJ1-5,TRBD1,TGTGCCAGCAGCCGGACAGGGGATCAGCCCCAGCATTTT,CASSRTGDQPQHF
TRBV9,.,14,TRBJ2-7,TRBD1,TGTGCCAGCAGCGGAACGACAGGGGACGGCGAGCAGTACTTC,CASSGTTGDGEQYF
TRBV11-3,.,15,TRBJ2-3,TRBD1,TGTGCCAGCAGCCGCGACACAGGGGTGGCAGATACGCAGTATTTT,CASSRDTGVADTQYF
TRBV5-1,.,12,TRBJ1-2,.,TGCGCCAGCGGAGACAGTTCTAGGGGCTACACCTTC,CASGDSSRGYTF
TRBV10-3,.,15,TRBJ2-5,.,TGTGCCATCAAATCAAGGGGGGGGGACCAAGAGACCCAGTACTTC,CAIKSRGGDQETQYF
TRBV11-3,.,16,TRBJ2-2,.,TGTGCCAGCAGCCCCACAGCTATCCATCCCACCGGGGAGCTGTTTTTT,CASSPTAIHPTGELFF
TRBV7-9,.,13,TRBJ1-4,.,TGTGCCAGCCACGTAGGAGGGAAGGAGAAACTGTTTTTT,CASHVGGKEKLFF
TRBV12-3/TRBV12-4,.,13,TRBJ2-5,.,TGTGCCAGCAGTTTAGGACAGCAAGAGACCCAGTACTTC,CASSLGQQETQYF
TRBV24-1,.,13,TRBJ2-5,.,TGTGCCACCAGTGATAGGGGTCAAGAGACCCAGTACTTC,CATSDRGQETQYF
TRBV9,few,16,TRBJ1-3,.,TGTGCCAGCAGCGTAGGGACAGACTTCTCTGGAAACACCATATATTTT,CASSVGTDFSGNTIYF
TRBV30,few,12,TRBJ2-2,TRBD2,TGTGCCTGGAGTGTAGCGGGAGGGGAGCTGTTTTTT,CAWSVAGGELFF
TRBV11-3,.,11,TRBJ2-7,.,TGTGCCAGCAGCTTATACTACGAGCAGTACTTC,CASSLYYEQYF
TRBV9,.,15,TRBJ2-1,.,TGTGCCAGCAGCGCGACTAGTTCTCCCGGAAATGAGCAGTTCTTC,CASSATSSPGNEQFF
TRBV30,.,11,TRBJ1-3,TRBD1,TGTGCCTGGGGACAGGGCGGCACCATATATTTT,CAWGQGGTIYF
TRBV5-1,.,16,TRBJ2-6,.,TGCGCCAGCAGCTTGGAGGGCGGGTCTGGGGCCAACGTCCTGACTTTC,CASSLEGGSGANVLTF
TRBV12-3/TRBV12-4,.,12,TRBJ1-2,TRBD1,TGTGCCAGCAGTTCAACAGGGGACGGCTACACCTTC,CASSSTGDGYTF
TRBV6-1,once,14,TRBJ1-1,.,TGTGCCAGCAGTGAATATTCGTCAGGAACTGAAGCTTTCTTT,CASSEYSSGTEAFF
TRBV5-1,few,14,TRBJ2-1,TRBD2,TGCGCCAGCAGCTTGGTATTAGCGGGAGACGAGCAGTTCTTC,CASSLVLAGDEQFF
TRBV3-1/TRBV3-2,few,16,TRBJ2-7,.,TGTGCCAGCAGCCAAGATGTGGCACTAAGCTCCTACGAGCAGTACTTC,CASSQDVALSSYEQYF
TRBV18,.,19,TRBJ2-3,TRBD2,TGTGCCAGCTCACCTTTGACTAGCGGGAGGGCCGGGAGCACAGATACGCAGTATTTT,CASSPLTSGRAGSTDTQYF
TRBV5-1,.,15,TRBJ1-4,.,TGCGCCAGCAGCTTACAGGACCTCCCTAATGAAAAACTGTTTTTT,CASSLQDLPNEKLFF